This entry describes one T cell receptor (beta chain). This sample is drawn from a study of identical twins. Each CDR3 protein gets one entry after TCRdb re-called the 5' RACE reads with MiXCR. The sample carries roughly 770,000 distinct CDR3 sequences, about 20% recorded once. These data are also associated with another study on T cells expressing NK-cell markers.

Sequenced sample: PBMCs. This clonotype was obtained from a woman between 18 and 29 years old in good health.

CDR3 DNA: TGTGCCAGCAGCAAGGTTCGGCAGGGGCTTTGGGATACGCAGTATTTT. As protein: CASSKVRQGLWDTQYF. The chain employs TRBV7-9 and TRBJ2-3, with a tentative D call TRBD1 (6 bases). The CDR3 has 16 amino acids. The V end was cut by 5 bases, the J end by 6 bases, with 21 bases between. Looked up from germline, CDR1 is SEHNR and CDR2 is FQNEAQ (reference sequence).